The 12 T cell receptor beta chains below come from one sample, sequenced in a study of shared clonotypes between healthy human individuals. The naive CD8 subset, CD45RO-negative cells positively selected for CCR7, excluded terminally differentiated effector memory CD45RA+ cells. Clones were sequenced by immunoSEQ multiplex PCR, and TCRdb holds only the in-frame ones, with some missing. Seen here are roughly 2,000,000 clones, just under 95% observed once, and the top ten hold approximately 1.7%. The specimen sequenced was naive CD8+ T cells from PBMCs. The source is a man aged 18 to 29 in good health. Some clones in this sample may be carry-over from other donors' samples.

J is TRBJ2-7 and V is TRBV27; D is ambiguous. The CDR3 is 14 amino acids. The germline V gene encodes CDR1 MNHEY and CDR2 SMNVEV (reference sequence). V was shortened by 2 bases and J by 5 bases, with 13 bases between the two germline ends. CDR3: CASSLVGSGNEQYF. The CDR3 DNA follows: TGTGCCAGCAGTTTAGTGGGATCTGGAAACGAGCAGTACTTC.

The CDR3 loop reads CASSRRPPGQSPVNYLGYTF. In DNA, the CDR3 is TGTGCCAGCAGCCGACGACCACCGGGACAATCACCCGTTAACTATCTGGGCTACACCTTC. This sequence joins TRBV27 and TRBJ1-2; D might be TRBD1 (6 bases). This CDR3 has 20 amino acids. The V gene's germline CDR1 is MNHEY and CDR2 SMNVEV (reference sequence). Trimming stripped 6 bases from V and 8 bases from J, with 37 bases between.

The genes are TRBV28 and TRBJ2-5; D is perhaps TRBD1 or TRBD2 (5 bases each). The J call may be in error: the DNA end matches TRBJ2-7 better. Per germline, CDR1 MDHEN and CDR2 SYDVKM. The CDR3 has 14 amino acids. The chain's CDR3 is CASSFYGGVVEQYF. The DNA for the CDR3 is TGTGCCAGCAGTTTTTATGGGGGAGTAGTCGAGCAGTACTTC.

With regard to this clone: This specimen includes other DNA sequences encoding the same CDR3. The CDR3 loop reads CASSPSVGTEAFF. The CDR3 DNA follows: TGTGCCAGCAGCCCGTCGGTGGGGACTGAAGCTTTCTTT. The rearrangement joins TRBV9 to TRBJ1-1; no clear D gene. The CDR3 is 13 amino acids. Germline V CDR1 and CDR2: SGDLS, YYNGEE. The germline V and J ends were trimmed by 4 bases and 5 bases, with 12 bases remaining between them. The full variable domain, rest sourced from reference TRBV9 and TRBJ1-1, is DSGVTQTPKHLITATGQRVTLRCSPRSGDLSVYWYQQSLDQGLQFLIQYYNGEERAKGNILERFSAQQFPDLHSELNLSSLELGDSALYFCASSPSVGTEAFFGQGTRLTVV.

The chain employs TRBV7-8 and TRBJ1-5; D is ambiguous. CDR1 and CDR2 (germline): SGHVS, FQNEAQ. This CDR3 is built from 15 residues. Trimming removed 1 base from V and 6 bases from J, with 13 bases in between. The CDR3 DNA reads TGTGCCAGCAGCTTAGTGTTGGGTAGAGGTCAGCCCCAGCATTTT. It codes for CASSLVLGRGQPQHF.

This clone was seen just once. The CDR3 here is CATSRDVPGGSYGYTF. In DNA, the CDR3 is TGTGCCACCAGCAGAGATGTGCCAGGGGGTTCCTATGGCTACACCTTC. The chain couples TRBV15 to TRBJ1-2; TRBD1 matches 7 bases. The CDR3 loop spans 16 amino acids. After removal of 0 bases from V and 4 bases from J, the junction contained 8 bases not matched to a gene. CDR1 is LNHNV, CDR2 YYDKDF, per germline (reference sequence).

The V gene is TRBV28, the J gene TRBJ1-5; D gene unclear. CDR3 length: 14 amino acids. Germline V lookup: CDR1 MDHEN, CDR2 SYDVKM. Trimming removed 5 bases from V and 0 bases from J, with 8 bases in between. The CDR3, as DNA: TGTGCCAGCAGTCCAGTTTATAGCAATCAGCCCCAGCATTTT. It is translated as CASSPVYSNQPQHF.

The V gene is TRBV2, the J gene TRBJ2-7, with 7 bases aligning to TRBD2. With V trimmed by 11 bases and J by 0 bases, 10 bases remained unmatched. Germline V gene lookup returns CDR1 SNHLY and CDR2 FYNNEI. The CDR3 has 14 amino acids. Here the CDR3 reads CASTRGRASYEQYF. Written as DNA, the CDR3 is TGTGCCTCGACCCGAGGGAGGGCCTCCTACGAGCAGTACTTC. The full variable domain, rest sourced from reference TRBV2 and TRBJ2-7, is EPEVTQTPSHQVTQMGQEVILRCVPISNHLYFYWYRQILGQKVEFLVSFYNNEISEKSEIFDDQFSVERPDGSNFTLKIRSTKLEDSAMYFCASTRGRASYEQYFGPGTRLTVT.

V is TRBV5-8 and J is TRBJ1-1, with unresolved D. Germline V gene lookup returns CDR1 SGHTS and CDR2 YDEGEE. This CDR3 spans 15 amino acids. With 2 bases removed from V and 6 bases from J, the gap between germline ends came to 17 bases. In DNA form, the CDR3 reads TGTGCCAGCAGCTTCCGGGCCGCTTTATCTGCTGAAGCTTTCTTT. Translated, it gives CASSFRAALSAEAFF.

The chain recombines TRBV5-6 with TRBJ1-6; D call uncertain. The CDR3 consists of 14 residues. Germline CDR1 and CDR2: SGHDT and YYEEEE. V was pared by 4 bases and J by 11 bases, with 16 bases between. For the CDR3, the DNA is TGTGCCAGCAGCCCGCCGGAGGGTAGCCCACCCCTCCACTTT. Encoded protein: CASSPPEGSPPLHF.

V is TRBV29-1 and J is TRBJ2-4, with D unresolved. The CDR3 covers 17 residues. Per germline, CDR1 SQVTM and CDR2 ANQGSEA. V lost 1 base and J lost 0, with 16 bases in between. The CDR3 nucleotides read TGCAGCGTTGAAGGCCCGACACTGAGTGTAGCCAAAAACATTCAGTACTTC. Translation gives CSVEGPTLSVAKNIQYF.

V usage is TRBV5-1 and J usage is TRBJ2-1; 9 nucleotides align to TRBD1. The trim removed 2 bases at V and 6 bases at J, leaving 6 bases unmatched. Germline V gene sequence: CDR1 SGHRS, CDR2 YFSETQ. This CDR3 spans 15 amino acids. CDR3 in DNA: TGCGCCAGCAGCTTAAACCCGGACAGGGGCAATGAGCAGTTCTTC. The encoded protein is CASSLNPDRGNEQFF.